Detailed here is one TCR beta chain. Produced via immunoSEQ multiplex PCR; TCRdb's table is partial and in-frame only. The table has 300,000 or so clones, nearly 90% seen once. With 1 base removed from V and 6 bases from J, the gap between germline ends came to 12 bases. The CDR3 totals 14 residues. CDR1 is SEHNR and CDR2 is FQNEAQ in the germline V gene (reference sequence). Participants were aged about 18 to 95 years, lived in about 26 US areas, and enrolled virtually. The study assigned cohorts using participant-reported clinical history. Donors of Cohort 3 who recovered were those that had two negative PCRs, clearance, or symptom resolution. The data were taken from a study of blood T cell repertoires in COVID-19. Study information: T cells, B-cell-depleted T cells, or PBMCs supplied cDNA or gDNA.

Sequenced sample: PBMCs or T cells enriched from blood (not recorded which). The chain has TRBV7-9 and TRBJ1-1; D is unresolved. The clonotype comes from a woman aged 25 to 39 who had recovered from COVID-19. The CDR3 nucleotides read TGTGCCAGCAGCTTAGTTGAGGGTGGGGCTGAAGCTTTCTTT. Its translation is CASSLVEGGAEAFF. Using reference TRBV7-9 and TRBJ1-1 for the parts outside the CDR3, the full variable domain is DTGVSQNPRHKITKRGQNVTFRCDPISEHNRLYWYRQTLGQGPEFLTYFQNEAQLEKSRLLSDRFSAERPKGSFSTLEIQRTEQGDSAMYLCASSLVEGGAEAFFGQGTRLTVV.